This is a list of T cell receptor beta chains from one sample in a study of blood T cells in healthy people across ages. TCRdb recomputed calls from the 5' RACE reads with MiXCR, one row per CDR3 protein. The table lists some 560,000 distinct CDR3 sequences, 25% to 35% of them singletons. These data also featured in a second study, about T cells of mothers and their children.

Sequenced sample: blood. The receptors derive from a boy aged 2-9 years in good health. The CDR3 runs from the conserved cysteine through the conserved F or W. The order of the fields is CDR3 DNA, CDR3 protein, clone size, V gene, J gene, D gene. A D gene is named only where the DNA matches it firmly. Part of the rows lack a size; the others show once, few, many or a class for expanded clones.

TGTGCCACCAGTGCCTGGGAAGGGGGCCAAGAGACCCGGTACTTC	CATSAWEGGQETRYF	NA	TRBV24-1	TRBJ2-5	TRBD1
TGCGCCAGCAGTACTATGGGACAGACAAATTCACCCCTCCACTTT	CASSTMGQTNSPLHF	few	TRBV5-1	TRBJ1-6	TRBD1
TGCGCCAGCAGCTGGACCGGGACAGGGGGTGGCAATGAGCAGTTCTTC	CASSWTGTGGGNEQFF	few	TRBV5-1	TRBJ2-1	TRBD1
TGTGCCAGCAGCTCCGCCAGGGGCGCATCTGAAAAACTGTTTTTT	CASSSARGASEKLFF	few	TRBV7-2	TRBJ1-4	NA
TGCAGCGTGGAAACTAGCGCAAGCTCCTACGAGCAGTACTTC	CSVETSASSYEQYF	NA	TRBV29-1	TRBJ2-7	TRBD2
TGTGCCAGCAGTTCCACGGGACAGGGGGGCTACAATGAGCAGTTCTTC	CASSSTGQGGYNEQFF	NA	TRBV27	TRBJ2-1	TRBD1
TGTGCCAGCGGCCAGTATAATGAGCAGTTCTTC	CASGQYNEQFF	NA	TRBV7-9	TRBJ2-1	NA
TGTGCCAGCAGCCAATTAACTAGCGGGGGTTCTTCCTACAATGAGCAGTTCTTC	CASSQLTSGGSSYNEQFF	NA	TRBV3-1	TRBJ2-1	TRBD2
TGTGCCAGCAGCTTAGTCGGCCCTAAAATCAATAATTCACCCCTCCACTTT	CASSLVGPKINNSPLHF	NA	TRBV7-9	TRBJ1-6	NA
TGTGCCAGCAGCTTTAATACGGGAGGCCTGGAGCAGTTCTTC	CASSFNTGGLEQFF	few	TRBV7-6	TRBJ2-1	TRBD2
TGTGCCAGCATTACAGGGGGCGGCACCGGGGAGCTGTTTTTT	CASITGGGTGELFF	few	TRBV12-3/TRBV12-4	TRBJ2-2	TRBD1
TGTGCCAGCTCAATAGGGGGGGCTCAGAAGACCCAGTACTTC	CASSIGGAQKTQYF	once	TRBV28	TRBJ2-5	NA
TGTGCCAGCAGAAGAAGAGGACAGAGCTACGAGCAGTACTTC	CASRRRGQSYEQYF	few	TRBV6-2/TRBV6-3	TRBJ2-7	NA
TGCGCCAGCAGCTTAAAGGCCAACACCGGGGAGCTGTTTTTT	CASSLKANTGELFF	NA	TRBV5-1	TRBJ2-2	NA
TGTGCCAGCATGTTAATTTGGGACTATCAAGAGACCCAGTACTTC	CASMLIWDYQETQYF	few	TRBV27	TRBJ2-5	TRBD2
TGTGCCAGCAGCTTAGTACCGGGACAGGGGCAGCGGGAGACCCAGTACTTC	CASSLVPGQGQRETQYF	NA	TRBV11-2	TRBJ2-5	TRBD1
TGTGCCAGCAGCAATAGTTTTACCGGGGAGCTGTTTTTT	CASSNSFTGELFF	few	TRBV7-2	TRBJ2-2	NA
TGTGCCACCAGCACCCGACTAGCGGGGGGGCTGGATACGCAGTATTTT	CATSTRLAGGLDTQYF	few	TRBV15	TRBJ2-3	TRBD2
TGCGCCAGCAGCTTGGAGGGACAGGAAAATTCACCCCTCCACTTT	CASSLEGQENSPLHF	NA	TRBV5-1	TRBJ1-6	TRBD1
TGTGCCAGCAGCCCCGAAAGGGCAGCTCGCCGCTCTGGGGCCAACGTCCTGACTTTC	CASSPERAARRSGANVLTF	NA	TRBV3-1	TRBJ2-6	NA
TGTGCCAGCAGCTTAGGTTGGGAGGGGGGAGGGCAGTTCTTC	CASSLGWEGGGQFF	few	TRBV7-2	TRBJ2-1	NA
TGTGCCAGCAGTGAGGGAGGAGACTACAATGGGCAGTTCTTC	CASSEGGDYNGQFF	NA	TRBV28	TRBJ2-1	NA
TGTGCCAGCAGCACCTGGACAGAAGAGACCCAGTACTTC	CASSTWTEETQYF	NA	TRBV7-9	TRBJ2-5	NA
TGCAGTGCTGGAGACCGCAGAAGGTATAACACTGAAGCTTTCTTT	CSAGDRRRYNTEAFF	few	TRBV20-1	TRBJ1-1	NA
TGTGCCAGCAGTCGTCGGACAGGGGGCATCCAAGAGACCCAGTACTTC	CASSRRTGGIQETQYF	NA	TRBV12-3/TRBV12-4	TRBJ2-5	TRBD1
TGTGCCAGCAGCTTAGCACAGAGTGGAGGAAGGTTCTTC	CASSLAQSGGRFF	few	TRBV7-2	TRBJ2-1	NA
TGTGCCAGCGGTTCCCGCCTATCTGGCTACACCTTC	CASGSRLSGYTF	few	TRBV12-3/TRBV12-4	TRBJ1-2	NA
TGTGCCAGCTCACCGATTACAGGGGGAGATACGCAGTATTTT	CASSPITGGDTQYF	NA	TRBV18	TRBJ2-3	TRBD1
TGTGCCAGCAGCCCGAGGGGACTAGCAGCCGAGCAGTACTTC	CASSPRGLAAEQYF	NA	TRBV7-8	TRBJ2-7	TRBD2
TGTGCCAGCAGAACCGGCCTAGTTCACACCGGGGAGCTGTTTTTT	CASRTGLVHTGELFF	NA	TRBV6-2/TRBV6-3	TRBJ2-2	NA
TGTGCCAGCAGCTCGGGACTAGCGGCCCAAGAGACCCAGTACTTC	CASSSGLAAQETQYF	NA	TRBV9	TRBJ2-5	TRBD2
TGTGCCAGCAGCGGGGGGTTCGGCGAGCAGTACTTC	CASSGGFGEQYF	NA	TRBV7-3	TRBJ2-7	NA
TGCAGTGCTGAAGAGATGAGGGGTTCAGATACGCAGTATTTT	CSAEEMRGSDTQYF	NA	TRBV20-1	TRBJ2-3	NA
TGTGCCAGCAGAACCCGAGACAGGGGGCATTACGAGCAGTACTTC	CASRTRDRGHYEQYF	NA	TRBV6-6	TRBJ2-7	TRBD1
TGTGCCAGCAGCCCGGGGACAGGCCTCTCCTACAATGAGCAGTTCTTC	CASSPGTGLSYNEQFF	few	TRBV7-9	TRBJ2-1	TRBD1
TGCAGTGCGATTCAGGGGGCAACTAATGAAAAACTGTTTTTT	CSAIQGATNEKLFF	NA	TRBV20-1	TRBJ1-4	TRBD1
TGTGCCAGCAGCCCGGATCCGGGGGGCTCCTACAATGAGCAGTTCTTC	CASSPDPGGSYNEQFF	NA	TRBV5-4	TRBJ2-1	TRBD2
TGCGCCAGCAGCCAAGATCCCCTGGAGACATCCCACGAGCAGTACTTC	CASSQDPLETSHEQYF	few	TRBV4-1	TRBJ2-7	NA
TGTGCCATCAGTGAGCGAGTTGCTGAAGAGCAGTACTTC	CAISERVAEEQYF	NA	TRBV10-3	TRBJ2-7	NA
TGTGCCATCAGTGAGGAAGGTCAGCCCCAGCATTTT	CAISEEGQPQHF	NA	TRBV10-3	TRBJ1-5	NA
TGCAGCGTTGAAGATCAACGGGGCCTTGGAAACACCATATATTTT	CSVEDQRGLGNTIYF	few	TRBV29-1	TRBJ1-3	NA
TGCAGTGCTAGAGTTCAGACTAGCAGGAGGGAGAACACCGGGGAGCTGTTTTTT	CSARVQTSRRENTGELFF	NA	TRBV20-1	TRBJ2-2	TRBD2
TGTGCCAGCAGCTGGACAGGCTCCTATGGCTACACCTTC	CASSWTGSYGYTF	NA	TRBV7-9	TRBJ1-2	TRBD1
TGTGCCAGCAGCTTTCAGAGCACAGATACGCAGTATTTT	CASSFQSTDTQYF	few	TRBV5-6	TRBJ2-3	NA
TGCGCCAGCAGCCCGGACCATAGCTACGAGCAGTACTTC	CASSPDHSYEQYF	NA	TRBV5-1	TRBJ2-7	NA
TGTGCCTGGACAATAGACAGGCCAACACAAGAGACCCAGTACTTC	CAWTIDRPTQETQYF	NA	TRBV25-1	TRBJ2-5	NA